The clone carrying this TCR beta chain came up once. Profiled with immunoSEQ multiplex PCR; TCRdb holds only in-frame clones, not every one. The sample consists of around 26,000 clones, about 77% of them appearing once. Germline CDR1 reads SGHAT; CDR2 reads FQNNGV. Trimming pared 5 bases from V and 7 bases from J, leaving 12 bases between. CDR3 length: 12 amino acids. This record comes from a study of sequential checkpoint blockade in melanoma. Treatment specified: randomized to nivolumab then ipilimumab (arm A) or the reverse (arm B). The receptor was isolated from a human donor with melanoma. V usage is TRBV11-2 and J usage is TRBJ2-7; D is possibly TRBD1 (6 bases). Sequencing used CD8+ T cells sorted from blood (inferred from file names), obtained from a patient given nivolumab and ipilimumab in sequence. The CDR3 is CASSPQGSEQYF. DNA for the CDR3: TGTGCCAGCAGCCCTCAGGGGAGTGAGCAGTACTTC. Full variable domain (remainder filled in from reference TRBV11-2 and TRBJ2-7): EAGVAQSPRYKIIEKRQSVAFWCNPISGHATLYWYQQILGQGPKLLIQFQNNGVVDDSQLPKDRFSAERLKGVDSTLKIQPAKLEDSAVYLCASSPQGSEQYFGPGTRLTVT.